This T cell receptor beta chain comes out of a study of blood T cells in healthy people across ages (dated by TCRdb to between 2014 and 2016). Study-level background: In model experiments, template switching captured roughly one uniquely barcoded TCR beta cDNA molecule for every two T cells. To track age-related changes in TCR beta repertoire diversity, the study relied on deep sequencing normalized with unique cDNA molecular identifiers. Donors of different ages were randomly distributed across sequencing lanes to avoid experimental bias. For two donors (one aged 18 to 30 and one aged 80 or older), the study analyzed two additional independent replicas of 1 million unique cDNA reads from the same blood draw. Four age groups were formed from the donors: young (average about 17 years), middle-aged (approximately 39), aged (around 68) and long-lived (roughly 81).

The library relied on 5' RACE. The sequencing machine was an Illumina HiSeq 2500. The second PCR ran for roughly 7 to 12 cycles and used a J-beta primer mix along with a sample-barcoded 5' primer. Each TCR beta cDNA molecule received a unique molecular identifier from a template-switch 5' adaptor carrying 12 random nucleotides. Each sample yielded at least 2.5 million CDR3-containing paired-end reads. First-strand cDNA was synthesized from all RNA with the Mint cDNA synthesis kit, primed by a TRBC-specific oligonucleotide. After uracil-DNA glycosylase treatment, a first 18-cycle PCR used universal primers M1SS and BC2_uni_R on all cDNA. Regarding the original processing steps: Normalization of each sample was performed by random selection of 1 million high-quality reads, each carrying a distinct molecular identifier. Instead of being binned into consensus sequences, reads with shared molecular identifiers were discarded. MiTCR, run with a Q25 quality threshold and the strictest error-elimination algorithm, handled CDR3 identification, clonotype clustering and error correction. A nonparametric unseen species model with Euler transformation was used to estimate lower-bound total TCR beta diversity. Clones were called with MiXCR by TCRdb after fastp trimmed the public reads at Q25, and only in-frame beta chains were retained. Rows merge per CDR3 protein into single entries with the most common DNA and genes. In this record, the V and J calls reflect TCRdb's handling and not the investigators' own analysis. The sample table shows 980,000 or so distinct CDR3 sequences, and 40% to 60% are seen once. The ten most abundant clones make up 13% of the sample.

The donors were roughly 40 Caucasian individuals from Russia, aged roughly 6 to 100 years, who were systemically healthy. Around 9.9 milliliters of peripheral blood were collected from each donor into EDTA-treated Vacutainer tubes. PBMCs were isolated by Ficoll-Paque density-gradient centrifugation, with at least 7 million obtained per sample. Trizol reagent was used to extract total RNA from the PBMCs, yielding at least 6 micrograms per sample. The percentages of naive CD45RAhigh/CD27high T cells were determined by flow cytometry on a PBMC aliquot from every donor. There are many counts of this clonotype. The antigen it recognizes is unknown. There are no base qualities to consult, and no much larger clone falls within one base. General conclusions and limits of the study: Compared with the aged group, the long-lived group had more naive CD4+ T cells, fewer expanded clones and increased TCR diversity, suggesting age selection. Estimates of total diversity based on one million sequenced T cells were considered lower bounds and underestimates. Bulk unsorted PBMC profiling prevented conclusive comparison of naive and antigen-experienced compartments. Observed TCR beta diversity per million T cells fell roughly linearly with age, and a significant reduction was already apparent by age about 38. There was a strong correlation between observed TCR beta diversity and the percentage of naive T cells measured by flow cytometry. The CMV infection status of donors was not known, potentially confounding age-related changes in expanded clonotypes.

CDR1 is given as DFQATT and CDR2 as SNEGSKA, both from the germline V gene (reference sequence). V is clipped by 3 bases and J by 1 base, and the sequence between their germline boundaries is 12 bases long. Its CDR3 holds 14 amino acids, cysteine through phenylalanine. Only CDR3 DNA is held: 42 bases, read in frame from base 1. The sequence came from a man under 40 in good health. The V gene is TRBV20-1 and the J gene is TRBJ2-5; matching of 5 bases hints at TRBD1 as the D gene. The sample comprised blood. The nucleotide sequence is TGCAGTGCTAGGGTATCCAGGGCCCAAGAGACCCAGTACTTC. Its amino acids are CSARVSRAQETQYF.